The sequence of this T cell receptor (beta chain) was determined in a study of T-cell memory formation after mild COVID-19. At the level of the study: In these data, TCR clusters were largely donor specific.

Constant-segment primers served in 5'RACE that generated TCR alpha and TCR beta cDNA libraries bearing sample barcodes and UMIs. TCRdb independently ran MiXCR on the 5' RACE reads; one entry per CDR3 protein. The sample consists of around 250,000 distinct CDR3 sequences, approximately 10% of them appearing once. Germline CDR1 SGHAT, CDR2 FQDESV (reference sequence). The CDR3 is made up of 13 amino acids. The V gene lost 0 bases and the J gene lost 8 bases, with 10 bases spanning the gap. This clonotype was picked up many times. Its cognate antigen is unknown. Findings and caveats of the study: Among CD4+ contracting clones, most were CM and EM, and CD8+ ones EMRA. Clones that got smaller from day 15 to 85 had even CD4/CD8, while clones growing later tipped toward CD4+.

This chain joins TRBV11-1 and TRBJ1-2; possibly TRBD1 for D (5 bases). Source material: PBMCs or a T cell subset sorted from them (not recorded which). The source is a man aged 18 to 30 who had mild COVID-19 (a few samples of this study predate the infection). Cell type and time point are not known. The CDR3 reads CASSLATGTGYTF. CDR3 nucleotides: TGTGCCAGCAGCTTAGCAACAGGAACGGGCTACACCTTC.